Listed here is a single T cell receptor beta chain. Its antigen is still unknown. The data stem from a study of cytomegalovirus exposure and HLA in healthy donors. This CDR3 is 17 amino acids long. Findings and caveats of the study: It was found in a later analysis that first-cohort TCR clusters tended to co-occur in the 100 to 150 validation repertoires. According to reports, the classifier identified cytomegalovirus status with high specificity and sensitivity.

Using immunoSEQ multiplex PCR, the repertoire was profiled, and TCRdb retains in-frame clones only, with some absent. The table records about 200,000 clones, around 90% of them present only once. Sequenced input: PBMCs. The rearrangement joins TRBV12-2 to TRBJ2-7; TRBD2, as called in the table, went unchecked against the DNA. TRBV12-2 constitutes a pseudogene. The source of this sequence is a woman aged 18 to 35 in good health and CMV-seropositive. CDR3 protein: CASRLSYLAGGSYEQYF. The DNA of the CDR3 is TGTGCAAGTCGCTTAAGTTACTTAGCGGGTGGCTCCTACGAGCAGTACTTC.